This TCR beta chain was recorded in a study of OX40 agonist ivuxolimab in advanced cancers. Study as a whole: The diagnoses of dose-escalation patients were hepatocellular carcinoma, melanoma, renal cell or head and neck cancer.

Measured with immunoSEQ multiplex PCR; TCRdb has only the in-frame clones, and not every one. The sample has under 25,000 clones; approximately 80% are singletons. V was cut by 4 bases and J by 0 bases, with 8 bases left in between. Germline values: CDR1 MNHNS, CDR2 SASEGT. The CDR3 is 14 residues long. The source of this sequence is an adult with an advanced solid tumor such as melanoma, head and neck, liver or kidney cancer. The V and J genes are TRBV6-1 and TRBJ2-3; no definite D call. Sequencing was performed on CD4+ or CD8+ T cells sorted from blood, taken in a trial of the OX40 agonist ivuxolimab. CDR3 sequence reads: CASSVQASTDTQYF. CDR3 bases: TGTGCCAGCAGTGTCCAGGCTAGCACAGATACGCAGTATTTT.